One and the same sample provided the 15 T cell receptor beta chains below, sequenced in a study of blood T cell repertoires in COVID-19. Repertoires were generated with immunoSEQ multiplex PCR, while TCRdb's copy carries only in-frame clones and drops some. Here the sample spans some 220,000 clones, 75% to 90% being singletons. Material: peripheral blood. The receptor set was obtained from a woman in her sixties or seventies with COVID-19, enrolled during active disease.

This CDR3 reads CASSPQDRGREQYF. In DNA form, the CDR3 reads TGTGCCAGCAGCCCCCAGGACAGGGGGCGGGAGCAGTACTTC. The genes are TRBV7-8 and TRBJ2-7; 11 bases map to TRBD1. Germline CDR1 reads SGHVS; CDR2 reads FQNEAQ. This CDR3 has 14 amino acids. V was pared by 5 bases and J by 7 bases, with 7 bases of the junction left unmatched.

The chain is built from TRBV7-2 and TRBJ2-1; 13 positions agree with TRBD2. The CDR3 runs 16 residues. Trimming cost V 1 base and J 12 bases; bases outside gene matches: 9. Germline-derived CDR1 and CDR2 are SGHTA and FQGNSA. CDR3: CASSLVRELAGGGQFF. The CDR3 DNA reads as TGTGCCAGCAGCTTAGTACGGGAACTAGCGGGAGGGGGGCAGTTCTTC.

This chain joins TRBV5-1 and TRBJ1-1; D may be TRBD1 (6 bases). V shed 2 bases and J shed 1 base, with 12 bases lying between them. CDR3 size: 15 residues. Germline CDR1 reads SGHRS; CDR2 reads YFSETQ. The CDR3 region is CASSLQGQRNTEAFF. The CDR3 coding sequence is TGCGCCAGCAGCTTACAAGGACAGAGGAACACTGAAGCTTTCTTT.

This chain connects TRBV5-4 to TRBJ2-3; TRBD1 aligns across 8 bases. The CDR3 loop spans 15 amino acids. The germline V gene has CDR1 SGHNT and CDR2 YYREEE (reference sequence). With V trimmed by 4 bases and J by 0 bases, 4 bases remained unmatched. CDR3 in amino acids: CASSRGQVSTDTQYF. Here the CDR3 DNA reads TGTGCCAGCAGCAGGGGACAGGTTAGCACAGATACGCAGTATTTT.

The J gene is TRBJ1-1, the V gene TRBV9; D gene unclear. Germline V gives CDR1 SGDLS, CDR2 YYNGEE. Trimming took 6 bases from V and 5 from J, leaving 14 bases between them. CDR3 length: 13 amino acids. CDR3: CASKPVRRTEAFF. CDR3 coding DNA: TGTGCCAGCAAACCTGTTCGGAGGACTGAAGCTTTCTTT.

This clone was seen only a few times. Other nucleotide sequences from this sample produce the same CDR3. The chain joins TRBV28 to TRBJ1-2; 7 bases align to TRBD1. The CDR3 loop spans 14 amino acids. V dropped 4 bases and J dropped 2; count of bases not matched to a gene: 4. CDR1 MDHEN and CDR2 SYDVKM come from the germline V gene. For the CDR3, the DNA is TGTGCCAGCAGTTGGGGACAGTCCAACTATGGCTACACCTTC. The encoded protein is CASSWGQSNYGYTF.

The chain links TRBV29-1 to TRBJ2-2, with D perhaps matching TRBD1 (5 bases). The germline V and J ends were trimmed by 7 bases and 5 bases, with 17 bases remaining between them. CDR3 length equals 14 residues. CDR1 is SQVTM, CDR2 ANQGSEA, per germline. The CDR3 DNA reads as TGCAGCGCGGGTAGACAGACCCTTACCGGGGAGCTGTTTTTT. Protein product: CSAGRQTLTGELFF.

In nucleotides, the CDR3 is TGTGCCAGCAGCCCGGGTGGGAGGGCCTGGGTAGATACGCAGTATTTT. Encoded protein: CASSPGGRAWVDTQYF. This chain joins TRBV7-2 and TRBJ2-3, with 7 bases lining up with TRBD2. The length of the CDR3 is 16 residues. The V and J ends lost 5 bases and 5 bases, in that order; junction bases with no gene match: 13. The germline gives CDR1 SGHTA, CDR2 FQGNSA.

The rearrangement joins TRBV7-2 to TRBJ1-1; 8 bases map to TRBD1. The CDR3 has 16 amino acids. The germline CDR1 and CDR2 sequences are SGHTA and FQGNSA. V trimming: 2 bases; J trimming: 1 base; junction bases outside the gene matches: 6. For the CDR3, the DNA is TGTGCCAGCAGCTTATATTCCGGGACAGGGAACACTGAAGCTTTCTTT. Translated: CASSLYSGTGNTEAFF.

V usage is TRBV12-3 or TRBV12-4 and J usage is TRBJ1-3; perhaps TRBD1 as D (5 bases). The CDR3 totals 12 residues. V lost 11 bases and J lost 0, with 8 bases in between. CDR3 in amino acids: CACGTSGNTIYF. CDR3 coding DNA: TGTGCCTGCGGGACCTCTGGAAACACCATATATTTT.

This rearrangement joins TRBV7-6 to TRBJ1-2; D is uncertain. V shed 1 base and J shed 8 bases, with 11 bases lying between them. Germline V gives CDR1 SGHVS, CDR2 FNYEAQ. This CDR3 contains 13 residues. The CDR3 here is CASSLDAGGGYTF. The CDR3 DNA is TGTGCCAGCAGCTTAGATGCCGGAGGGGGCTACACCTTC.

The chain carries TRBV28 and TRBJ2-1; 8 nucleotides agree with TRBD2. Trimming removed 2 bases from V and 2 bases from J; junction bases left unmatched: 5. The CDR3 totals 16 residues. The germline gives CDR1 MDHEN, CDR2 SYDVKM. The chain's CDR3 is CASSLSGSRPYNEQFF. CDR3 nucleotides: TGTGCCAGCAGTTTAAGCGGGAGCCGTCCCTACAATGAGCAGTTCTTC.

The chain uses TRBV5-8 and TRBJ1-3; 7 nucleotides align to TRBD1. Losses at the gene ends were 4 bases for V and 3 bases for J; bases not matched to a gene: 10. The germline V gene has CDR1 SGHTS and CDR2 YDEGEE. This CDR3 is 16 amino acids long. The CDR3 DNA reads as TGTGCCAGCAGCAAGGGGACAGCCCAACTTGGAAACACCATATATTTT. It specifies CASSKGTAQLGNTIYF.

This chain's CDR3 is CASLDRGNTEAFF. DNA of the CDR3: TGTGCCAGTTTGGACAGAGGGAACACTGAAGCTTTCTTT. The chain combines TRBV28 with TRBJ1-1, with a tentative D call TRBD1 (6 bases). V dropped 9 bases and J dropped 1 base, with 12 bases sitting between them. Germline V lookup: CDR1 MDHEN, CDR2 SYDVKM. This CDR3 contains 13 residues.

A single count supports this clone. V usage is TRBV5-1 and J usage is TRBJ2-6; 8 bases are shared with TRBD1. Germline-derived CDR1 and CDR2 are SGHRS and YFSETQ. This CDR3 has 18 amino acids. V was pared by 0 bases and J by 0 bases, with 5 bases of the junction left unmatched. The CDR3 region has the DNA TGCGCCAGCAGCTTGGGGACAGGGACGGTCTCTGGGGCCAACGTCCTGACTTTC. As protein: CASSLGTGTVSGANVLTF.